Listed below are T cell receptor beta chains from one sample, sequenced in a study of blood T cell repertoires in COVID-19. Data came from immunoSEQ multiplex PCR; TCRdb stores just in-frame clones and leaves some out. Here the sample spans under 200,000 clones, 88% being singletons. Sequences were obtained from peripheral blood. Every receptor here comes from a man aged 35 to 55 with active or convalescent COVID-19. CDR3s include the opening cysteine and the closing phenylalanine or tryptophan. The D gene is left open where the match is weak. Clone size, where shown, is once, few, many, or a class for clones that have expanded.

V,J,size,D,DNA,CDR3
TRBV19,TRBJ2-7,-,-,TGTGCCAGTAGTATAGGGGGACAACCGGGCACACACTACGAGCAGTACTTC,CASSIGGQPGTHYEQYF
TRBV21-1,TRBJ1-5,-,-,TGTGCCAGCAGCAAAGTTTGGAGAATTCCCAATCAGCCCCAGCATTTT,CASSKVWRIPNQPQHF
TRBV5-1,TRBJ2-5,-,TRBD2,TGCGCCAGCAGCACCGGACTAGCGGGGGGAAAAGAGACCCAGTACTTC,CASSTGLAGGKETQYF
TRBV2,TRBJ1-4,-,-,TGTGCCAGCAGTGAACAAGGGAGGGTGGAAAAACTGTTTTTT,CASSEQGRVEKLFF
TRBV7-2,TRBJ1-1,few,TRBD1,TGTGCCAGCAGCCCGAGGACAGGATTTTTCACTGAAGCTTTCTTT,CASSPRTGFFTEAFF
TRBV5-1,TRBJ1-4,-,-,TGCGCCAGCAGCCAACAGGGAGATGAAAAACTGTTTTTT,CASSQQGDEKLFF
TRBV3-1/TRBV3-2,TRBJ1-5,-,-,TGTGCCAGCAGCCAAGACGGGCGAGGGTTAAGAAATCAGCCCCAGCATTTT,CASSQDGRGLRNQPQHF
TRBV15,TRBJ2-7,-,TRBD2,TGTGCCACCAGCGGGGAGCGGGAGCAGCAGTACTTC,CATSGEREQQYF
TRBV5-1,TRBJ2-7,-,TRBD1,TGCGCCAGCAGCGAATCCGGGACAGGGGCCTACGAGCAGTACTTC,CASSESGTGAYEQYF
TRBV5-1,TRBJ2-2,-,TRBD1,TGCGCCAGCAGAGATGGACAGGCTAAAACGAACACCGGGGAGCTGTTTTTT,CASRDGQAKTNTGELFF
TRBV29-1,TRBJ2-7,-,-,TGCAGCGTAGCGGACAGCGTCTACGAGCAGTACTTC,CSVADSVYEQYF
TRBV2,TRBJ2-2,-,-,TGTGCCAGCAGCCTTCGAGACAGCCCGAACACCGGGGAGCTGTTTTTT,CASSLRDSPNTGELFF
TRBV29-1,TRBJ2-5,-,-,TGCAGCGTTGTGGGGGGAGGGGGGCCGGAGACCCAGTACTTC,CSVVGGGGPETQYF
TRBV27,TRBJ2-2,-,-,TGTGCCAGCAGCTTAACGCGCAGGGTGGAAGCCGGGGAGCTGTTTTTT,CASSLTRRVEAGELFF
TRBV27,TRBJ2-7,-,-,TGTGCCAGCAGTGCTTCTAGCAGGTACGAGCAGTACTTC,CASSASSRYEQYF
TRBV6-5,TRBJ2-1,-,TRBD1,TGTGCCAGCAGCGGGACAGGCTTTAGTGAGCAGTTCTTC,CASSGTGFSEQFF